The clone carrying this T cell receptor (beta chain) was seen more than once but under ten times. Its antigen is still unknown. This sample stems from a study of post-analysis software for immune sequencing data. Across the study: Clinical courses comprised relapsing-remitting, secondary progressive and progressive-relapsing multiple sclerosis. Notes on the study in general: Multiple sclerosis patients had significantly lower normalized Chao1 diversity than controls. The F measure placed samples prepared in the same batch into strongly shared clusters.

The TCR beta cDNA libraries carried unique molecular identifiers. The yield from roughly 1 to 10 million T cells was 500,000 or so cDNA molecules in total. MiXCR was run by TCRdb on the PCR reads, yielding one entry per CDR3 protein. Here the sample spans 170,000 or so distinct CDR3 sequences, 30% being singletons. This receptor was obtained from a girl aged 5-17 years with multiple sclerosis. The sample comprised blood.

The CDR3 coding sequence is TGTGCCAGCAGCCAAGGGGGACTAGCGGTAGAGACCCAGTACTTC. Amino acid sequence: CASSQGGLAVETQYF. The V and J genes are TRBV3-1 and TRBJ2-5; TRBD2 matches 11 bases. Per germline, CDR1 LGHDT and CDR2 YNNKEL (reference sequence). The CDR3 has 15 amino acids. The V and J ends lost 1 base and 4 bases, in that order; junction bases with no gene match: 2.